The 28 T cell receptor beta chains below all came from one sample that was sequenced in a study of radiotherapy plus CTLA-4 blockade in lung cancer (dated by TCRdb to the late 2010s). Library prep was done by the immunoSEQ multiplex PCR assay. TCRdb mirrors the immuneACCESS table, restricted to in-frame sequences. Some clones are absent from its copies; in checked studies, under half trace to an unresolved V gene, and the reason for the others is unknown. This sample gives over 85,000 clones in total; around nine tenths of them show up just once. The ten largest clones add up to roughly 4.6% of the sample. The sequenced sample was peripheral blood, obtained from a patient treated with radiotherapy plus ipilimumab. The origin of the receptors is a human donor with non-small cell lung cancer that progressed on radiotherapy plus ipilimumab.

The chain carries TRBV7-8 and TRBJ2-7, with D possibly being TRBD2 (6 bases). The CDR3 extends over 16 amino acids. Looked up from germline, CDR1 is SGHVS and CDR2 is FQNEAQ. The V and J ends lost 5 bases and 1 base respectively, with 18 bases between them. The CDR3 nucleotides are TGTGCCAGCAGCGCCGGGCCTCACGCGGGGTCCTACGAGCAGTACTTC. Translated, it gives CASSAGPHAGSYEQYF.

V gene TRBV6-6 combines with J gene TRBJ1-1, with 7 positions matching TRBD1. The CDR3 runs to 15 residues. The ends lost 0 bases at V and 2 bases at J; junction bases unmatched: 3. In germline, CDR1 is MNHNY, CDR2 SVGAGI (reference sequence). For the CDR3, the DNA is TGTGCCAGCAGTTACTCGGGACAGAGAAACACTGAAGCTTTCTTT. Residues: CASSYSGQRNTEAFF.

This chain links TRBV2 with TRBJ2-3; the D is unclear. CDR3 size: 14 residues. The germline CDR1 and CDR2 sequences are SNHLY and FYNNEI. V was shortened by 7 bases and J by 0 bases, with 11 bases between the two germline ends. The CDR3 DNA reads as TGTGCCAGCAAGGGCCTGAGGAGCACAGATACGCAGTATTTT. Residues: CASKGLRSTDTQYF.

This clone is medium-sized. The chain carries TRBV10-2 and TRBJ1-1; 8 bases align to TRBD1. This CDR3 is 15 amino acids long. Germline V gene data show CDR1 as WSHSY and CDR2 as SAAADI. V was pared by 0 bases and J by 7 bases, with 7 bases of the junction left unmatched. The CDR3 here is CASSESKPQGGEAFF. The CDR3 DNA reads TGCGCCAGCAGTGAGTCTAAGCCACAGGGGGGTGAAGCTTTCTTT.

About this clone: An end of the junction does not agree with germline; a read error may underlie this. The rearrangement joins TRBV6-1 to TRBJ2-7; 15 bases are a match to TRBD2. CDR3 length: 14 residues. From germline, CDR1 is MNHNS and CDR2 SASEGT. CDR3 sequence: CASSDPGTSGRLDF. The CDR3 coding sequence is TGTGCCAGCAGTGACCCCGGGACTAGCGGGAGGCTGGACTTC.

DNA of the CDR3: TGTGCCAGCAGTGAAGGAGGGGGGGCGCAGTACTTC. Translating gives CASSEGGGAQYF. This chain uses TRBV2 with TRBJ2-4; D is perhaps TRBD2 (7 bases). CDR3 size: 12 residues. The germline V gene encodes CDR1 SNHLY and CDR2 FYNNEI. Trimming removed 1 base from V and 13 bases from J, with 11 bases in between.

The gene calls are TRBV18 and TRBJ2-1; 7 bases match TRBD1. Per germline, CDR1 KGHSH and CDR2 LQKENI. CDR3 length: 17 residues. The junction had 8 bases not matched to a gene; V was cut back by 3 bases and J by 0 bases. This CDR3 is CASSPLDRQSSYNEQFF. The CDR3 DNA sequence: TGTGCCAGCTCACCCCTGGACAGGCAGAGCTCCTACAATGAGCAGTTCTTC. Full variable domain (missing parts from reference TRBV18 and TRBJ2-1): NAGVMQNPRHLVRRRGQEARLRCSPMKGHSHVYWYRQLPEEGLKFMVYLQKENIIDESGMPKERFSAEFPKEGPSILRIQQVVRGDSAAYFCASSPLDRQSSYNEQFFGPGTRLTVL.

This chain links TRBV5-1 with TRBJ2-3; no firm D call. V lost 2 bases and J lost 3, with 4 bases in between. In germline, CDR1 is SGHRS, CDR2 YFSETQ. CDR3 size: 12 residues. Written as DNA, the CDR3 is TGCGCCAGCAGCTTCCTTACAGATACGCAGTATTTT. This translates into CASSFLTDTQYF.

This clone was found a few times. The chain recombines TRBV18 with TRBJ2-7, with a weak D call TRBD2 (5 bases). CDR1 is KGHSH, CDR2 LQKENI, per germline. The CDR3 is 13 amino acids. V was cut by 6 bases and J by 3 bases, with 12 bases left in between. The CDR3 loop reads CASSVTDYYEQYF. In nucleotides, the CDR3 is TGTGCCAGCTCGGTGACCGACTACTACGAGCAGTACTTC.

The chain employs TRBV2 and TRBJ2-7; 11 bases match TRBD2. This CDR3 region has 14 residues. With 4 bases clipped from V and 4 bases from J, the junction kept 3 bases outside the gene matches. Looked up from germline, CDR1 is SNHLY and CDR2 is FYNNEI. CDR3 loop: CASSGVAGGYEQYF. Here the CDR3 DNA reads TGTGCCAGCAGTGGGGTAGCGGGAGGGTACGAGCAGTACTTC.

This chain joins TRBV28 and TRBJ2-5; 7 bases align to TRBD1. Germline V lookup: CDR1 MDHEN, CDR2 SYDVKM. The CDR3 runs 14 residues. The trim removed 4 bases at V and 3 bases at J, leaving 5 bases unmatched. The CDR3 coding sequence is TGTGCCAGCAGTTACCGACAGGGTAAAGAGACCCAGTACTTC. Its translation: CASSYRQGKETQYF.

CDR3 in amino acids: CASSLIPLRVDYGYTF. CDR3 DNA: TGTGCCAGCAGTTTAATTCCCCTCAGGGTTGACTATGGCTACACCTTC. The chain employs TRBV27 and TRBJ1-2; D possibly corresponds to TRBD1 (5 bases). Per germline, CDR1 MNHEY and CDR2 SMNVEV (reference sequence). The CDR3 contains 16 residues. V was shortened by 2 bases and J by 3 bases, with 16 bases between the two germline ends.

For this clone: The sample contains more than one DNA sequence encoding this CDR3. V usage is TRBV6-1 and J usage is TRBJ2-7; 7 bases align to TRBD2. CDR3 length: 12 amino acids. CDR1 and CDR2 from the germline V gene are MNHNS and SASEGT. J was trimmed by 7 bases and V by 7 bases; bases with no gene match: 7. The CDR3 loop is CASTQGGDEQYF. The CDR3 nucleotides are TGTGCCAGCACCCAGGGAGGGGATGAGCAGTACTTC.

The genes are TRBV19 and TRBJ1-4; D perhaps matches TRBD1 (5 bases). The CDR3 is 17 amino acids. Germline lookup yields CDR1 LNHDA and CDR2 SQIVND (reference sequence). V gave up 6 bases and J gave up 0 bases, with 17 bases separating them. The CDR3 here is CASRSLYGRATNEKLFF. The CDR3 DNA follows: TGTGCCAGTAGAAGCCTGTATGGCAGGGCAACTAATGAAAAACTGTTTTTT.

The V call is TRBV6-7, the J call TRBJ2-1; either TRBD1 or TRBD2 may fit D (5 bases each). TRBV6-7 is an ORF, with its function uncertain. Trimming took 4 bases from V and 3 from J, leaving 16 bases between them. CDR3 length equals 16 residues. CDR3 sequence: CASSSRGDSGYNEQFF. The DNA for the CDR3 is TGTGCCAGCAGTTCGAGAGGAGACAGCGGCTACAATGAGCAGTTCTTC.

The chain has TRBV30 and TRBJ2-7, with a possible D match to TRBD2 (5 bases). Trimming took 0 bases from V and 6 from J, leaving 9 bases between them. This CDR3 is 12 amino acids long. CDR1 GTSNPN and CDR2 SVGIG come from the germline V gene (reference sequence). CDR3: CAWSVGLSEQYF. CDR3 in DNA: TGTGCCTGGAGTGTAGGACTCTCCGAGCAGTACTTC. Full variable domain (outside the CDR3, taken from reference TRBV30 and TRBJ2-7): SQTIHQWPATLVQPVGSPLSLECTVEGTSNPNLYWYRQAAGRGLQLLFYSVGIGQISSEVPQNLSASRPQDRQFILSSKKLLLSDSGFYLCAWSVGLSEQYFGPGTRLTVT.

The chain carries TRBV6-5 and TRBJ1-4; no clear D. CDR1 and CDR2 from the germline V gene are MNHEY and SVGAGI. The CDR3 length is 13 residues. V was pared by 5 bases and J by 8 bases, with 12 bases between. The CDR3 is CASSEFGGEKLFF. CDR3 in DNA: TGTGCCAGCAGTGAGTTTGGTGGGGAAAAACTGTTTTTT.

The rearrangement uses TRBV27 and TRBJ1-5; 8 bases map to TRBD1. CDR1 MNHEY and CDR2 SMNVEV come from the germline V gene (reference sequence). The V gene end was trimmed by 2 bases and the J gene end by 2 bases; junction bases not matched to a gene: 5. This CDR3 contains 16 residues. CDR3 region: CASSLSPQGGNQPQHF. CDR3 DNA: TGTGCCAGCAGTTTAAGCCCACAGGGGGGCAATCAGCCCCAGCATTTT.

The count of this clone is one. CDR3 nucleotide sequence: TGTGCCAGCAGCAAAGCAAGAAACAGGGTATGGCATGAAAAACTGTTTTTT. Protein product: CASSKARNRVWHEKLFF. The rearrangement joins TRBV21-1 to TRBJ1-4; whether TRBD1, the table's D call, matches the DNA was not checked. TRBV21-1 is a documented pseudogene. The CDR3 has 17 amino acids.

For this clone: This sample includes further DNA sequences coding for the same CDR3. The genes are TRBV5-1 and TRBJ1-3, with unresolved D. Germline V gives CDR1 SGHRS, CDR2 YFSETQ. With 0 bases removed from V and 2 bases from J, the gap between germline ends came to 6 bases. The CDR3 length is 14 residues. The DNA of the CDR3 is TGCGCCAGCAGCTTGGGAGGGCCTGGAAACACCATATATTTT. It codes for CASSLGGPGNTIYF.

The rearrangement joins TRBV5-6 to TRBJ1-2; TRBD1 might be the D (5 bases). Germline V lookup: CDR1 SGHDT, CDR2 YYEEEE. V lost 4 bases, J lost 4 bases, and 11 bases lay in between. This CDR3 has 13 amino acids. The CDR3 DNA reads TGTGCCAGCAGCCGCGACAGATTCTATGGCTACACCTTC. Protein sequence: CASSRDRFYGYTF.

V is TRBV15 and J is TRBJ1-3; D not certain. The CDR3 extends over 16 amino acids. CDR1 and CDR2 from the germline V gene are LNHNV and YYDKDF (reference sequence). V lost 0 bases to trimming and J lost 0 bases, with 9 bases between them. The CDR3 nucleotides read TGTGCCACCAGCAGAGATAGATCCATCTCTGGAAACACCATATATTTT. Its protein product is CATSRDRSISGNTIYF.

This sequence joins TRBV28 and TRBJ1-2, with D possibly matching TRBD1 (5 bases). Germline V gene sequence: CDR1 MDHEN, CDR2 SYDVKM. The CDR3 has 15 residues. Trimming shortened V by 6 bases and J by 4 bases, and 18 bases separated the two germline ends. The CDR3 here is CASRLSSGAGYGYTF. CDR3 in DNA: TGTGCCAGCAGACTCTCCTCCGGGGCAGGCTATGGCTACACCTTC.

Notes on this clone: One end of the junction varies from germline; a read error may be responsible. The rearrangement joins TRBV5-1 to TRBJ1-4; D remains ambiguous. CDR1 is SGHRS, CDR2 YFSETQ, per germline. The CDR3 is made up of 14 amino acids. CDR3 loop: CASSVGSTNKKLFF. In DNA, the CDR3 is TGCGCCAGCAGCGTGGGCTCAACTAATAAAAAACTGTTTTTT.

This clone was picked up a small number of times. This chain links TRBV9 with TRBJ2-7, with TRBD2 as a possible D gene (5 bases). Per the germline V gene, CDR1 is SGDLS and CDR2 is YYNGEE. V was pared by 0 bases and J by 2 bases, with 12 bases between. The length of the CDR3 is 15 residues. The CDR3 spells CASSVEPTLAYEQYF. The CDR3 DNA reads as TGTGCCAGCAGCGTAGAACCGACACTAGCCTACGAGCAGTACTTC.

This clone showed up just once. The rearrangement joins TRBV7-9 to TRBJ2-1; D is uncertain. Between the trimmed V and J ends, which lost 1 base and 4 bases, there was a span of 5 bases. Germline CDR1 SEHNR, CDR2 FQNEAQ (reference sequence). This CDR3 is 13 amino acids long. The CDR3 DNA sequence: TGTGCCAGCAGCTTAGGGGATTACAATGAGCAGTTCTTC. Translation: CASSLGDYNEQFF.

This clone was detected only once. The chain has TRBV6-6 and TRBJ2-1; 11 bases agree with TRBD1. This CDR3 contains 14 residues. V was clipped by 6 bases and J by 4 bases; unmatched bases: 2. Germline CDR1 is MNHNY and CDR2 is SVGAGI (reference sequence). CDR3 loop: CASRGQGEYNEQFF. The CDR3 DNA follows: TGTGCCAGCAGGGGACAGGGGGAATACAATGAGCAGTTCTTC.

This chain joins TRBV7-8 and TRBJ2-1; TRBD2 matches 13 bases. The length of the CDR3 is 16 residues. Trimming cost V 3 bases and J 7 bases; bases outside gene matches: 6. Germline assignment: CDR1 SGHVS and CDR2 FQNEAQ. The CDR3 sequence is CASSFTPGLAGNEQFF. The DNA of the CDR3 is TGTGCCAGCAGCTTTACTCCGGGACTAGCGGGAAATGAGCAGTTCTTC.